The 5 T cell receptor beta chains below were found in one sample sequenced in a study of cytomegalovirus exposure and HLA in healthy donors. The PCR was carried out with 60 Vbeta primers and 13 Jbeta primers. TCRdb keeps only in-frame clones here, not all; method: immunoSEQ multiplex PCR. Of 120,000 to 150,000 clones detected, 60% to 85% appear once; the ten largest clones hold 6.5% to 8.5%. Sequencing was carried out using PBMCs. The origin of the receptors is a middle-aged woman in good health and CMV-seropositive.

The rearrangement joins TRBV4-1 to TRBJ2-3; D is possibly TRBD1 (6 bases). Germline V gives CDR1 MGHRA, CDR2 YSYEKL. V lost 0 bases to trimming and J lost 2 bases, with 15 bases between them. The CDR3 spans 17 residues. The CDR3 DNA is TGCGCCAGCAGCCAAGATCACGAGGGGGAGTTCACAGATACGCAGTATTTT. Amino acid sequence: CASSQDHEGEFTDTQYF.

This chain joins TRBV7-2 and TRBJ1-2, with D perhaps TRBD1 (5 bases). The V and J ends lost 2 bases and 1 base respectively, with 5 bases between them. CDR1 SGHTA and CDR2 FQGNSA come from the germline V gene. The CDR3 extends over 13 amino acids. The DNA of the CDR3 is TGTGCCAGCAGCTTACAGGGTAACTATGGCTACACCTTC. Its protein is CASSLQGNYGYTF. The full variable domain, completed using reference TRBV7-2 and TRBJ1-2, is GAGVSQSPSNKVTEKGKDVELRCDPISGHTALYWYRQSLGQGLEFLIYFQGNSAPDKSGLPSDRFSAERTGGSVSTLTIQRTQQEDSAVYLCASSLQGNYGYTFGSGTRLTVV.

The rearrangement links TRBV5-1 to TRBJ2-7, with D unclear. The CDR3 consists of 15 residues. Germline loops: CDR1 SGHRS, CDR2 YFSETQ. Deletions cut 0 bases from V and 0 bases from J, with 10 bases between. The CDR3 protein is CASSLASRSSYEQYF. The CDR3 DNA reads as TGCGCCAGCAGCTTGGCCTCTCGGAGCTCCTACGAGCAGTACTTC.

The chain couples TRBV6-5 to TRBJ2-5; D gene unclear. The DNA end favors TRBJ2-7, so the J call may be wrong. Germline CDR1 is MNHEY and CDR2 is SVGAGI. CDR3 length: 13 residues. CDR3 sequence reads: CASSPVGPYEQYF. The CDR3 DNA reads TGTGCCAGCAGTCCCGTGGGCCCCTACGAGCAGTACTTC.

The genes are TRBV7-3 and TRBJ2-1; 10 bases match TRBD1. V dropped 4 bases and J dropped 9; count of bases not matched to a gene: 3. The CDR3 sequence is 13 residues long. Germline V gene data show CDR1 as SGHTA and CDR2 as FQGTGA. The CDR3 here is CASSWDRGSEQFF. DNA of the CDR3: TGTGCCAGCAGCTGGGACAGGGGAAGTGAGCAGTTCTTC.